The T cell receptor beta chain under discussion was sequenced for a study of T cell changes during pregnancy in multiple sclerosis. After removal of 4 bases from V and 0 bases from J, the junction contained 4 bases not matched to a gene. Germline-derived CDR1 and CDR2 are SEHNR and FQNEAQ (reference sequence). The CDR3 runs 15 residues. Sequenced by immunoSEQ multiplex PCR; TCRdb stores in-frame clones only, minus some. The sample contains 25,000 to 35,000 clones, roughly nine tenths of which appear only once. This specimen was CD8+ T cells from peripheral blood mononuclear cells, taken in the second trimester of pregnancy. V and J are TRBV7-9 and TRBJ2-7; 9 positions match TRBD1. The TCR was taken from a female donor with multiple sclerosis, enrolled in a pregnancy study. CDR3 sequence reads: CASSSGQGSSYEQYF. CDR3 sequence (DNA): TGTGCCAGCAGCTCAGGACAGGGGAGCTCCTACGAGCAGTACTTC.